This T cell receptor beta chain originates from a study of long-term antiretroviral therapy in people with HIV. Study results and limitations: The clones with expansion before ART were dominant in the repertoire at all time points. HIV repertoires covered narrower CDR3 length ranges than controls did. Transplant-donor-level diversity was not reached after ART, though diversity increased. No data were available on ART adherence, viral resistance or therapy changes.

V was trimmed by 3 bases and J by 4 bases, leaving 17 bases between them. This CDR3 has 16 residues. Germline CDR1 is LNHDA and CDR2 is SQIVND (reference sequence). Remarks on this clone: Its target is not known.

Assay version v3.0 of immunoSEQ was used, and it was run at survey level. Using immunoSEQ multiplex PCR, the repertoire was profiled, and TCRdb retains in-frame clones only, with some absent. The sample consists of tens of thousands of clones, more than 80% of them appearing once. The receptor's source is a woman between 50 and 59 years old with HIV. Sequencing was performed on unsorted PBMCs, taken 3.1 years after starting antiretroviral therapy. The J gene is TRBJ2-3, the V gene TRBV19; D perhaps matches TRBD1 (6 bases). The CDR3 reads CASSMPRGMGADTQYF. The CDR3 nucleotides are TGTGCCAGTAGTATGCCCAGGGGTATGGGGGCAGATACGCAGTATTTT.